The rows below give T cell receptor beta chains drawn from one sample of a study of blood T cell repertoires in COVID-19. TCRdb's copy holds only in-frame clones and misses some; the assay was immunoSEQ multiplex PCR. The data hold over 250,000 clones, with roughly 89% observed a single time. Specimen: PBMCs or T cells enriched from blood (not recorded which). Receptor source: a woman aged 60-70 years who had recovered from COVID-19. CDR3s include the opening cysteine and the closing phenylalanine or tryptophan. The order of the fields is CDR3 protein, V gene.

cdr3_aa: CASSLASGTRNRNTGELFF; v_call: TRBV7-2
cdr3_aa: CASSLDKNYGYTF; v_call: TRBV7-6
cdr3_aa: CASSFRNGEAFF; v_call: TRBV7-3
cdr3_aa: CASMKGGALQPQHF; v_call: TRBV2
cdr3_aa: CASSHQRGGGDTQYF; v_call: TRBV3-1/TRBV3-2
cdr3_aa: CASSEGQGRNSPLHF; v_call: TRBV6-1
cdr3_aa: CASTRGVSDYGYTF; v_call: TRBV6-5
cdr3_aa: CASRRQGGTEAFF; v_call: TRBV3-1/TRBV3-2
cdr3_aa: CASSLVRFSGGPQSAQETQYF; v_call: TRBV5-1
cdr3_aa: CASSDQLRGTEYF; v_call: TRBV10-1
cdr3_aa: CASSIPSYYNEQFF; v_call: TRBV19
cdr3_aa: CASSSWNTGELFF; v_call: TRBV27
cdr3_aa: CAWSVLGPNTEAFF; v_call: TRBV30
cdr3_aa: CASSEGRTSGVQETQYF; v_call: TRBV6-1
cdr3_aa: CASSPRGHQPQHF; v_call: TRBV6-5
cdr3_aa: CASSELQGYGYTF; v_call: TRBV6-1
cdr3_aa: CASSLVSGGYEQYF; v_call: TRBV5-1
cdr3_aa: CASSLGGPGQPQHF; v_call: TRBV5-1
cdr3_aa: CASSYRGSSYEQYF; v_call: TRBV5-1
cdr3_aa: CASSFRGGPRNEQFF; v_call: TRBV13
cdr3_aa: CASSLWAEGSKYEQYF; v_call: TRBV11-2
cdr3_aa: CASSIGGGARNEQFF; v_call: TRBV19
cdr3_aa: CASSLVEVPNEQFF; v_call: TRBV5-1
cdr3_aa: CASSLTGGKNIQYF; v_call: TRBV28
cdr3_aa: CASSFWGGKGSPLHF; v_call: TRBV5-1
cdr3_aa: CASSSQGPNYEQYF; v_call: TRBV27
cdr3_aa: CASSFSTGAGNTIYF; v_call: TRBV5-1
cdr3_aa: CSVLGESNEQFF; v_call: TRBV29-1
cdr3_aa: CASSLFGGEQFF; v_call: TRBV27
cdr3_aa: CASSYSNLEAGELFF; v_call: TRBV6-5
cdr3_aa: CASEPGQGSDTQYF; v_call: TRBV5-1
cdr3_aa: CALTSGADTQYF; v_call: TRBV30
cdr3_aa: CASRDRTDYGYTF; v_call: TRBV6-5
cdr3_aa: CASMGTSGHRRELFF; v_call: TRBV28
cdr3_aa: CASSSPGTPYEQYF; v_call: TRBV7-9
cdr3_aa: CASSKSPGSGNTIYF; v_call: TRBV21-1
cdr3_aa: CAISDSERGRLRNTIYF; v_call: TRBV10-3
cdr3_aa: CASSPPTSVTKNIQYF; v_call: TRBV18
cdr3_aa: CASSLGGFTEAFF; v_call: TRBV5-1
cdr3_aa: CASKGEGFNYGYTF; v_call: TRBV2
cdr3_aa: CASADRGYGYTF; v_call: TRBV19
cdr3_aa: CASSTRVSTGELFF; v_call: TRBV5-1
cdr3_aa: CASRGRRGTSGKGGTDTQYF; v_call: TRBV28
cdr3_aa: CASSFAEANYGYTF; v_call: TRBV28
cdr3_aa: CASSPWGGMNTEAFF; v_call: TRBV18
cdr3_aa: CASSAGQGTDTQYF; v_call: TRBV9
cdr3_aa: CASSFGTGAEQYF; v_call: TRBV27
cdr3_aa: CASSPRSENEKLFF; v_call: TRBV18
cdr3_aa: CASSYRGMIETQYF; v_call: TRBV7-9
cdr3_aa: CASSYGAGVDGYTF; v_call: TRBV6-5
cdr3_aa: CATSDVDRSYNEQFF; v_call: TRBV24-1
cdr3_aa: CASRYSNQPQHF; v_call: TRBV2
cdr3_aa: CASSLAPLAGQETQYF; v_call: TRBV5-1